The 5 T cell receptor beta chains in this list originate from one sample, sequenced in a study of T-cell reconstitution after alpha-beta-depleted transplantation in children. Preparation of the TCRbeta library used unique molecular identifiers. TCRdb ran MiXCR on the PCR reads and lists one entry per CDR3 protein. The sample includes about 98,000 distinct CDR3 sequences, around 6.1% of them seen just once. The sample here was PBMCs, mostly from graft donor cells, taken 60 days after TCRalphabeta/CD19-depleted stem cell transplant. The origin of the receptors is a female patient aged 2-15 years who had a stem cell transplant for Fanconi anemia, so the T cells may come from the graft donor.

This clonotype was counted ten times or more. V and J are TRBV29-1 and TRBJ1-2; 7 bases are shared with TRBD1. This CDR3 is 13 amino acids long. The J segment lost 4 bases and the V segment lost 6 bases, leaving 8 bases of the junction unmatched. From germline, CDR1 is SQVTM and CDR2 ANQGSEA. In DNA, the CDR3 is TGCAGCGTCGCAGGGGGTACAGGCTATGGCTACACCTTC. Protein: CSVAGGTGYGYTF.

Ten or more counts support this clonotype. This chain links TRBV12-3 or TRBV12-4 with TRBJ2-7, with D perhaps assigned TRBD1 or TRBD2 (6 bases each). CDR3 length: 14 residues. Deletions cut 8 bases from V and 2 bases from J, with 16 bases between. CDR3 residues: CASPRGAVPYEQYF. In nucleotides, the CDR3 is TGTGCCAGCCCTAGGGGGGCAGTTCCCTACGAGCAGTACTTC.

The table lists this clonotype with many counts. The chain couples TRBV9 to TRBJ2-3; D may correspond to TRBD1 or TRBD2 (5 bases each). Germline V gene sequence: CDR1 SGDLS, CDR2 YYNGEE. The CDR3 is 14 amino acids. The ends were cut back, 0 bases at V and 3 bases at J, with 8 bases in the middle. CDR3 sequence (DNA): TGTGCCAGCAGCGTAGGAGGGGAGACAGATACGCAGTATTTT. It yields the protein CASSVGGETDTQYF.

This clonotype was counted ten times or more. The gene calls are TRBV3-1 and TRBJ2-3; the D is unclear. The CDR3 extends over 14 amino acids. V lost 0 bases to trimming and J lost 3 bases, with 7 bases between them. Germline CDR1 reads LGHDT; CDR2 reads YNNKEL (reference sequence). CDR3 nucleotide sequence: TGTGCCAGCAGCCAAGAAATTCTAACAGATACGCAGTATTTT. As protein: CASSQEILTDTQYF.

This clonotype turned up a few times. V gene TRBV11-1 combines with J gene TRBJ2-7; 8 nucleotides agree with TRBD1. Germline CDR1 and CDR2: SGHAT and FQDESV (reference sequence). The CDR3 loop spans 19 amino acids. The V gene end was trimmed by 4 bases and the J gene end by 1 base; junction bases not matched to a gene: 18. The CDR3 nucleotides are TGTGCCAGCAGCTCTATATGGAAAACCGGGGACAGGCGTTCCTACGAGCAGTACTTC. Residues: CASSSIWKTGDRRSYEQYF.